This T cell receptor (beta chain) derives from a study of T cells in women clearing cervical HPV infection. The study, taken as a whole, reports: Combining TCR richness with V gene abundances gave roughly 0.8 AUC. Cases carried less TRBV6-7 than controls: approximately 0.1% versus 0.16%.

Of note for this clone: Its antigen is not identified. Read sequence stops 3 residues before the CDR3 end, and the germline J gene provides the missing end.

Here immunoSEQ multiplex PCR was the method, and the copy in TCRdb shows in-frame clones only, minus some. The sample yields fewer than 35,000 clones, of which the top ten take up around 19%. In germline, CDR1 is SEHNR, CDR2 FQNEAQ (reference sequence). V lost 5 bases to trimming and J lost 0 bases, with 7 bases between them. The CDR3 length is 13 residues. The origin of this receptor is a woman between 18 and 75 years old with a cervical HPV16 infection that either progressed to CIN3+ or cleared (not recorded which). The specimen sequenced was blood buffy coat. V and J are TRBV7-9 and TRBJ1-2; D is unclear. CDR3 DNA (partial): TGTGCCAGCAGCGCTACCCCTAACTATGGC. Its translation: CASSATPNYG. The CDR3 in full is CASSATPNYGYTF.